Listed below are T cell receptor beta chains from one sample, sequenced in a study of blood T cell repertoires in COVID-19. Sequencing used immunoSEQ multiplex PCR; TCRdb keeps in-frame clones, though not all of them. The data hold approximately 250,000 clones, with about 89% observed a single time. Sequenced: PBMCs or T cells enriched from blood (not recorded which). Receptors were obtained from a woman aged 25 to 39 who had recovered from COVID-19. CDR3s include the opening cysteine and the closing phenylalanine or tryptophan. The D gene is left open where the match is weak. Some rows have no size entry. The others give once, few or many, or a class for an expanded clone.

clone_size	d_call	v_call	j_call	cdr3_aa	cdr3_nt
NA	NA	TRBV12-3/TRBV12-4	TRBJ2-7	CASSFQGSYEQYF	TGTGCCAGCAGTTTTCAGGGGAGCTACGAGCAGTACTTC
NA	NA	TRBV5-6	TRBJ1-2	CASSSRGAGSRGYTF	TGTGCCAGCAGCTCCCGGGGGGCAGGGAGTAGGGGCTACACCTTC
NA	NA	TRBV7-9	TRBJ2-3	CASAGLLRYF	TGTGCCAGCGCCGGACTCCTCCGGTATTTT
NA	TRBD1	TRBV20-1	TRBJ1-2	CSAWTGAGYTF	TGCAGTGCGTGGACAGGGGCCGGCTACACCTTC
NA	NA	TRBV9	TRBJ2-3	CASSQSTDTQYF	TGTGCCAGCAGCCAAAGCACAGATACGCAGTATTTT
NA	NA	TRBV7-2	TRBJ1-2	CASSYREYGYTF	TGTGCCAGCAGCTACAGGGAATATGGCTACACCTTC
NA	NA	TRBV4-3	TRBJ2-3	CASSPSGSRADTQYF	TGCGCCAGCAGCCCCTCCGGGAGTAGGGCAGATACGCAGTATTTT
NA	TRBD1	TRBV9	TRBJ1-4	CASSAPGGHEKLFF	TGTGCCAGCAGCGCACCAGGGGGGCATGAAAAACTGTTTTTT
NA	NA	TRBV30	TRBJ1-1	CAWSRRRQSTEAFF	TGTGCCTGGAGTCGCCGGCGACAGAGCACTGAAGCTTTCTTT
NA	NA	TRBV24-1	TRBJ2-1	CATARLGTSYNEQFF	TGTGCCACCGCAAGACTAGGCACCTCCTACAATGAGCAGTTCTTC
NA	TRBD1	TRBV5-1	TRBJ1-4	CASSPGTADEKLFF	TGCGCCAGCAGCCCTGGGACAGCGGATGAAAAACTGTTTTTT
NA	TRBD1	TRBV3-1/TRBV3-2	TRBJ1-1	CASSQDRGRTEAFF	TGTGCCAGCAGCCAAGACAGGGGGCGGACTGAAGCTTTCTTT
NA	NA	TRBV19	TRBJ2-7	CASSMTQTYEQYF	TGTGCCAGTAGTATGACACAGACCTACGAGCAGTACTTC
few	NA	TRBV5-1	TRBJ2-1	CASSLVQGGINEQFF	TGCGCCAGCAGCTTGGTACAGGGGGGGATAAATGAGCAGTTCTTC
NA	NA	TRBV7-2	TRBJ2-3	CASLPGVGASTDTQYF	TGTGCCAGCCTACCTGGGGTGGGGGCTAGCACAGATACGCAGTATTTT
NA	NA	TRBV3-1/TRBV3-2	TRBJ1-1	CASSSEPRTGAFF	TGTGCCAGCAGTTCCGAGCCAAGGACGGGGGCTTTCTTT
NA	TRBD1	TRBV10-3	TRBJ1-6	CAISRTGGISPLHF	TGTGCCATCTCCCGGACAGGGGGCATTTCACCCCTCCACTTT
few	TRBD1	TRBV7-3	TRBJ1-4	CASSWRDRGLTNEKLFF	TGTGCCAGCAGCTGGCGGGACAGGGGGCTGACTAATGAAAAACTGTTTTTT
NA	TRBD1	TRBV7-2	TRBJ1-1	CASSLGQMRTEAFF	TGTGCCAGCAGCCTGGGACAGATGCGGACTGAAGCTTTCTTT
NA	NA	TRBV16	TRBJ1-1	CASSLIQGMNTEAFF	TGTGCCAGCAGCCTTATTCAGGGGATGAACACTGAAGCTTTCTTT
once	TRBD1	TRBV27	TRBJ1-1	CASSLRQGNTEAFF	TGTGCCAGCAGTCTCAGACAGGGGAACACTGAAGCTTTCTTT
NA	TRBD1	TRBV4-3	TRBJ1-2	CASSPARTGAVGYTF	TGCGCCAGCAGCCCCGCCCGTACAGGGGCGGTTGGCTACACCTTC
NA	TRBD2	TRBV7-9	TRBJ2-7	CASSLVGGSREQYF	TGTGCCAGCAGCTTAGTTGGCGGGAGTCGCGAGCAGTACTTC
once	TRBD2	TRBV6-1	TRBJ2-5	CASSEAHGGAGGETQYF	TGTGCCAGCAGTGAAGCGCATGGGGGTGCGGGAGGAGAGACCCAGTACTTC
NA	NA	TRBV2	TRBJ1-5	CASSDRAGGNQPQHF	TGTGCCAGCAGTGATCGGGCAGGGGGCAATCAGCCCCAGCATTTT
NA	TRBD2	TRBV27	TRBJ2-7	CASSLGTSGSSEQYF	TGTGCCAGCAGTCTCGGGACTAGCGGGAGTAGCGAGCAGTACTTC
NA	NA	TRBV19	TRBJ1-4	CASSHSGTKIGEKLFF	TGTGCCAGTAGTCACAGCGGGACCAAGATCGGTGAAAAACTGTTTTTT
NA	NA	TRBV15	TRBJ2-7	CATSLPGNLKSYEQYF	TGTGCCACCAGCCTCCCGGGAAATCTTAAGTCCTACGAGCAGTACTTC
NA	NA	TRBV6-2/TRBV6-3	TRBJ1-5	CASSYKGARYSNQPQHF	TGTGCCAGCAGTTACAAAGGGGCGCGATATAGCAATCAGCCCCAGCATTTT
once	NA	TRBV18	TRBJ1-5	CASSPRRQSNQPQHF	TGTGCCAGCTCACCCAGAAGACAGTCTAACCAGCCCCAGCATTTT